A selection of T cell receptor beta chains follows, all from one sample in a study of identical twins. TCRdb passed the 5' RACE reads through MiXCR, listing each CDR3 protein once. Found here are some 1,600,000 distinct CDR3 sequences, under 35% of them singletons; the top ten hold about 0.25%. Sequencing used cord blood. The receptor source for this set is a newborn girl in good health. Each CDR3 is given with its conserved first and last residue. D genes are given only for firm matches.

j_call v_call d_call cdr3_aa
TRBJ2-7 TRBV21-1 NA CASSTKTTLSYEQYF
TRBJ2-1 TRBV28 TRBD2 CVSRYSGSGYEQFF
TRBJ2-1 TRBV12-3/TRBV12-4 TRBD2 CASSHSGRSILYNEQFF
TRBJ1-2 TRBV19 NA CASGDWNYGYTF
TRBJ2-1 TRBV4-2 NA CASSQDLWDLRGEQFF
TRBJ2-1 TRBV27 TRBD1 CASSPWTGRYNEQFF
TRBJ1-2 TRBV4-1 NA CASSQDSGYTF
TRBJ2-1 TRBV11-2 NA CASSLVERSSYNEQFF
TRBJ2-1 TRBV3-1 TRBD2 CASSLKGTSGSRGNEQFF
TRBJ2-5 TRBV12-3/TRBV12-4 TRBD1 CASSQDREKDEQYF
TRBJ2-7 TRBV10-3 TRBD1 CAISGQGGNYEQYF
TRBJ1-1 TRBV5-4 NA CASSLEQNEAFF
TRBJ2-7 TRBV20-1 TRBD2 CSATSGRAEQYF
TRBJ2-1 TRBV10-3 TRBD2 CAISGGLAGHNEQFF
TRBJ2-1 TRBV20-1 TRBD2 CSASGFRAGGRGEQFF
TRBJ2-1 TRBV27 TRBD2 CASSTTSGIAYNEQFF
TRBJ1-1 TRBV20-1 NA CSARGRSNGGEAFF